A selection of T cell receptor beta chains follows, all from one sample in a study of OX40 agonist ivuxolimab in advanced cancers. Clones were sequenced by immunoSEQ multiplex PCR, and TCRdb holds only the in-frame ones, with some missing. Of over 100,000 clones in the sample, 85% to 90% were seen once. Material: CD4+ or CD8+ T cells sorted from blood, obtained in a trial of the OX40 agonist ivuxolimab. These receptors came from an adult with an advanced solid tumor such as melanoma, head and neck, liver or kidney cancer. Each CDR3 is given with its conserved first and last residue. Each record gives: clone size, J gene, D gene, V gene, CDR3 DNA, CDR3 protein. The D gene is left open where the match is weak. Size tells how often a clone was seen (once, few, many) or the class of an expanded clone, and some rows leave it out.

.	TRBJ2-3	.	TRBV5-6	TGTGCCAGCAGCTTGCGGTCGTCCACAGATACGCAGTATTTT	CASSLRSSTDTQYF
once	TRBJ2-2	TRBD1	TRBV7-3	TGTGCCAGCAGCTTAACACAGGGGGCGGTTTATGCCGGGGAGCTGTTTTTT	CASSLTQGAVYAGELFF
.	TRBJ1-2	.	TRBV5-6	TGTGCCAGCAGCTTGGGTTGGGCAGCTAACTATGGCTACACCTTC	CASSLGWAANYGYTF
.	TRBJ2-5	TRBD2	TRBV5-1	TGCGCCAGCAGCTTTGGCGGGGGGTCCGGAGAGACCCAGTACTTC	CASSFGGGSGETQYF
.	TRBJ1-4	.	TRBV4-3	TGCGCCAGCAGCCTTCAAGGATCCGATGAAAAACTGTTTTTT	CASSLQGSDEKLFF
.	TRBJ1-2	TRBD1	TRBV19	TGTGCCAGTAAGAGCCAGGGGGCCTACGACGGCTACACCTTC	CASKSQGAYDGYTF
.	TRBJ1-1	.	TRBV19	TGTGCCAGTAGCCCTACAGAGAACACTGAAGCTTTCTTT	CASSPTENTEAFF
.	TRBJ1-1	TRBD1	TRBV6-5	TGTGCCAGCAGTCAGACAGGGGGCTGGGGCACTGAAGCTTTCTTT	CASSQTGGWGTEAFF
.	TRBJ1-2	.	TRBV30	TGTGCCTCCCGGACAGCTAACTATGGCTACACCTTC	CASRTANYGYTF
.	TRBJ1-2	.	TRBV28	TGTGCCAGCAGCACCCCAGGAAATCCTGGCTACACCTTC	CASSTPGNPGYTF
.	TRBJ2-3	TRBD1	TRBV7-2	TGTGCCAGCAGCTTAGAAGGGACAGTAGAGTATTTT	CASSLEGTVEYF
.	TRBJ1-6	.	TRBV7-2	TGTGCCAGCAGCTTAGGGGGGGATCTATCACCCCTCCACTTT	CASSLGGDLSPLHF
.	TRBJ1-2	TRBD1	TRBV10-3	TGTGCCATCAGATCAGGGGGCGGCTATGGCTACACCTTC	CAIRSGGGYGYTF
few	TRBJ1-1	.	TRBV19	TGTGCCAGTAGTACCCGAATCTCCGTTCGGTTGAACACTGAAGCTTTCTTT	CASSTRISVRLNTEAFF
.	TRBJ2-1	.	TRBV7-9	TGTGCCAGCAGTCCTACAGGGTTTAGCTCCTACAATGAGCAGTTCTTC	CASSPTGFSSYNEQFF
.	TRBJ2-1	.	TRBV6-1	TGTGCCAGCAGTGCCCTCCAGCCGGGAGCCGAGCAGTTCTTC	CASSALQPGAEQFF
.	TRBJ1-2	.	TRBV19	TGTGCCAGTAGTATAGGGGAAGAGGGGCTGAGAGGCTACACCTTC	CASSIGEEGLRGYTF
.	TRBJ1-2	.	TRBV30	TGTGCCTGGAGTGTACCAGGGGCTGAGTTCCATGGCTACACCTTC	CAWSVPGAEFHGYTF
.	TRBJ1-2	.	TRBV6-1	TGTGCCAGCAGTGAAGGGCAGGGAGGTGGCTACACCTTC	CASSEGQGGGYTF
.	TRBJ2-7	TRBD2	TRBV5-6	TGTGCCAGCAGGACTAGCGGGGGACAATACGAGCAGTACTTC	CASRTSGGQYEQYF
.	TRBJ1-1	.	TRBV7-8	TGTGCCAGCAGCTTAAGGGTATACGGTCACACTGAAGCTTTCTTT	CASSLRVYGHTEAFF
.	TRBJ1-2	TRBD1	TRBV10-2	TGCGCCAGCAGGACAGGGGGCGACTATGGCTACACCTTC	CASRTGGDYGYTF
.	TRBJ2-7	.	TRBV5-1	TGCGCCAGCAGGGCCAGCCAGACCTACGAGCAGTACTTC	CASRASQTYEQYF
.	TRBJ1-1	.	TRBV6-6	TGTGCCAGCAGTTACCCGGAGGGAGAAGCTTTCTTT	CASSYPEGEAFF
.	TRBJ2-1	TRBD2	TRBV11-3	TGTGCCAGCAGCAGACTAGCGGGGGCGGGTGAGCAGTTCTTC	CASSRLAGAGEQFF
few	TRBJ2-3	.	TRBV19	TGTGCCAGTAGAAATAGGGGCAGTCGTCGTTCAGCAGATACGCAGTATTTT	CASRNRGSRRSADTQYF
.	TRBJ2-5	.	TRBV5-4	TGTGCCAGCAGCCCGATGGGGGGGCGGGAGACCCAGTACTTC	CASSPMGGRETQYF
.	TRBJ1-1	TRBD1	TRBV30	TGTGCCTGGAGTGTACAAGGGGGCGGTTTGCCTGAAGCTTTCTTT	CAWSVQGGGLPEAFF
.	TRBJ1-2	TRBD1	TRBV25-1	TGTGCCAGCACCGGACAGGGGGCGCGTTTAGGTGGCTACACCTTC	CASTGQGARLGGYTF
.	TRBJ2-7	.	TRBV18	TGTGCCAGCTCCCCGGGAACAGGGCGCGAGCAGTACTTC	CASSPGTGREQYF
.	TRBJ1-1	TRBD1	TRBV5-4	TGTGCCAGCAGCTCGGGACAGGGTATTATGAACACTGAAGCTTTCTTT	CASSSGQGIMNTEAFF
.	TRBJ1-5	.	TRBV6-1	TGTGCCAGCAACGGGTTGTCAACTCAGCCCCAGCATTTT	CASNGLSTQPQHF
.	TRBJ2-3	.	TRBV5-1	TGCGCCAGCAGCTTGGGCGGGGGCACAGATACGCAGTATTTT	CASSLGGGTDTQYF
.	TRBJ2-3	.	TRBV5-6	TGTGCCAGCAGCGTAACCCCCGGAGATACGCAGTATTTT	CASSVTPGDTQYF
.	TRBJ1-5	.	TRBV19	TGTGCCAGTACCCCTCTCTCTGGAGGTCACCAGCCCCAGCATTTT	CASTPLSGGHQPQHF
.	TRBJ2-3	.	TRBV7-9	TGTGCCAGCAGCCCACAGGGACCCACGCTGGATACGCAGTATTTT	CASSPQGPTLDTQYF
.	TRBJ1-5	.	TRBV5-6	TGTGCCAGCAGCTGGGGGGTGAATCAGCCCCAGCATTTT	CASSWGVNQPQHF
few	TRBJ1-1	TRBD1	TRBV19	TGTGCCTCGAAGGACAGGGAAAGGACTGAAGCTTTCTTT	CASKDRERTEAFF
.	TRBJ2-5	.	TRBV6-5	TGTGCCAGCAGTTACCTGGGCGGTCAAGAGACCCAGTACTTC	CASSYLGGQETQYF
.	TRBJ2-3	TRBD2	TRBV2	TGTGCCAGCGGCCTAGCGGGGGGGCCGTCAGATACGCAGTATTTT	CASGLAGGPSDTQYF
.	TRBJ1-1	.	TRBV21-1	TGTGCCAGCAGCAAACCCAGGGGGCTGTTGAACACTGAAGCTTTCTTT	CASSKPRGLLNTEAFF
.	TRBJ2-5	.	TRBV7-2	TGTGCCAGCAGCTTTCAAGAGACCCAGTACTTC	CASSFQETQYF
once	TRBJ1-1	TRBD1	TRBV7-8	TGTGCCAGCAGCTACCGGGACAGGGTCCTGAACACTGAAGCTTTCTTT	CASSYRDRVLNTEAFF
.	TRBJ1-5	.	TRBV6-5	TGTGCCAGCAGCCTTTTACAGGGAAACCAGCCCCAGCATTTT	CASSLLQGNQPQHF
.	TRBJ1-1	.	TRBV7-3	TGTGCCAGCAGCTTTCAACAGGGCATCCCTGAAGCTTTCTTT	CASSFQQGIPEAFF
.	TRBJ1-5	.	TRBV19	TGTGCCAGTAGCCTAGATGGGGGCAATCAGCCCCAGCATTTT	CASSLDGGNQPQHF
.	TRBJ2-6	.	TRBV10-3	TGTGCCGTCGAGGTATCTGGGGCCAACGTCCTGACTTTC	CAVEVSGANVLTF
once	TRBJ2-5	.	TRBV7-2	TGTGCCAGCAGCGTACAGAGGGGCGGGGAGACCCAGTACTTC	CASSVQRGGETQYF
few	TRBJ2-3	TRBD2	TRBV25-1	TGTGCCAGCAGTGAATTCACTAGCGGGGGGATCACAGATACGCAGTATTTT	CASSEFTSGGITDTQYF
.	TRBJ1-5	TRBD1	TRBV30	TGTGCCTGGAGTAGGGGGCAGGGTCAGCCCCAGCATTTT	CAWSRGQGQPQHF
.	TRBJ1-2	TRBD1	TRBV10-3	TGTGCCATCAGTTGGGGGACAGGGACTAACTATGGCTACACCTTC	CAISWGTGTNYGYTF
.	TRBJ1-5	TRBD1	TRBV30	TGTGCCTGGAGCGGACAGGGTAATCAGCCCCAGCATTTT	CAWSGQGNQPQHF
.	TRBJ1-6	.	TRBV6-5	TGTGCCAGCAGTCCCACATCATGGAATTCACCCCTCCACTTT	CASSPTSWNSPLHF
.	TRBJ2-1	TRBD2	TRBV7-8	TGTGCCAGCAAACGACTAGCGGGGTACAATGAGCAGTTCTTC	CASKRLAGYNEQFF
.	TRBJ1-1	.	TRBV19	TGTGCCAGTAGTATTCTAGGGCGTAGCACTGAAGCTTTCTTT	CASSILGRSTEAFF